The next 4 T cell receptor beta chains were all read from a single sample in a study of blood T cell repertoires in COVID-19. Profiled with immunoSEQ multiplex PCR; TCRdb holds only in-frame clones, not every one. Of hundreds of thousands of clones listed, roughly 88% are singletons. The specimen was peripheral blood. Every receptor here comes from a woman aged 30 to 39 with active or convalescent COVID-19.

The rearrangement links TRBV29-1 to TRBJ1-2, with TRBD1 matching 7 bases. Germline-derived CDR1 and CDR2 are SQVTM and ANQGSEA. V shed 0 bases and J 9 bases; nucleotides not matched to a gene: 13. The CDR3 has 15 residues. CDR3 in DNA: TGCAGCGTTGAAGATTTTGAAGCGACAGGGCGTCGCTACACCTTC. Translating it yields CSVEDFEATGRRYTF.

The chain joins TRBV11-2 to TRBJ2-5; D is uncertain. Looked up from germline, CDR1 is SGHAT and CDR2 is FQNNGV. V lost 1 base and J lost 5, with 8 bases in between. The CDR3 contains 13 residues. In nucleotides, the CDR3 is TGTGCCAGCAGCTTAGCCCGGTTGGAGACCCAGTACTTC. It encodes CASSLARLETQYF.

V is TRBV2 and J is TRBJ1-3; 9 bases map to TRBD1. V was pared by 2 bases and J by 4 bases, with 18 bases of the junction left unmatched. Germline assignment: CDR1 SNHLY and CDR2 FYNNEI. The CDR3 is made up of 20 amino acids. The CDR3, as DNA: TGTGCCAGCAGTGAAATTCCAACAGGGGGCCCCTTCCGGCTCGGAAACACCATATATTTT. Protein: CASSEIPTGGPFRLGNTIYF.

This clone was detected once. This sequence joins TRBV2 and TRBJ1-2, with D unresolved. V shed 2 bases and J shed 1 base, with 8 bases lying between them. Germline CDR1 reads SNHLY; CDR2 reads FYNNEI. There are 14 residues in the CDR3. The DNA of the CDR3 is TGTGCCAGCAGTGAATTGCTGAGTAACTATGGCTACACCTTC. Its translation is CASSELLSNYGYTF.